The clone carrying this T cell receptor (beta chain) was detected only a few times. As yet, its antigen is unknown. The data belong to a study of post-analysis software for immune sequencing data. Broader study findings: Samples prepared in the same batch strongly co-clustered by F measure. Significantly lower normalized Chao1 diversity was seen in multiple sclerosis patients than in controls. Roughly five TRBV segments appeared more often in patients than in controls, and TRBV5-6, TRBV5-1 and TRBV20-1 were among these.

Libraries were made from TCR beta cDNA, and they carried unique molecular identifiers. With roughly 0.85 to 11 million T cells as the source, 400,000 to 550,000 cDNA molecules resulted. Each CDR3 protein is one row after TCRdb ran MiXCR on the PCR reads. The table lists about 460,000 distinct CDR3 sequences, around 40% of them singletons. CDR1 and CDR2 (germline): SGHRS, YFSETQ. The V gene lost 4 bases and the J gene lost 5 bases, with 18 bases spanning the gap. The CDR3 runs to 15 residues. The specimen sequenced was blood. The V gene is TRBV5-1, the J gene TRBJ2-5; maybe TRBD2 (5 bases). The source is a girl aged 5-17 years with multiple sclerosis. This chain's CDR3 is CASSPELGDAETQYF. Here the CDR3 DNA reads TGCGCCAGCAGCCCAGAACTAGGCGATGCGGAGACCCAGTACTTC.